One sample yielded the 3 T cell receptor beta chains listed below, sequenced in a study of human T cells and chemical hapten exposure. Using its own MiXCR run on the 5' RACE reads, TCRdb lists one record per CDR3 protein. This repertoire shows fewer than 150,000 distinct CDR3 sequences, 15% to 20% found once; its top ten account for around 2.8%. Before extraction, the whole blood was not fractionated, and total RNA was taken from it. The receptors were gathered from a human donor in good health.

The rearrangement uses TRBV6-5 and TRBJ1-1; D is perhaps TRBD1 (6 bases). Trimming removed 3 bases from V and 5 bases from J, with 22 bases in between. The CDR3 totals 17 residues. Germline CDR1 and CDR2: MNHEY and SVGAGI. The CDR3 reads CASSYRFTGIMRTEAFF. The CDR3 DNA reads TGTGCCAGCAGTTATAGATTTACAGGGATAATGAGGACTGAAGCTTTCTTT.

Worth noting for this clonotype: The junction does not match germline at one end; this may be a read error. V is TRBV5-1 and J is TRBJ2-3; 10 bases agree with TRBD2. The CDR3 totals 12 residues. Germline-derived CDR1 and CDR2 are SGHRS and YFSETQ. CDR3: CASSLPGTSAHF. The CDR3 nucleotides are TGCGCCAGCAGCCTCCCCGGGACTAGCGCCCATTTT.

The chain combines TRBV5-5 with TRBJ2-1; the D is unclear. This CDR3 is built from 16 residues. In germline, CDR1 is SGHKS, CDR2 YYEKEE (reference sequence). The V end lost 0 bases, the J end lost 8 bases, and 18 bases lay between the germline ends. As DNA, the CDR3 is TGTGCCAGCAGCTTGGAACCACTCCCCCTACTACATGAGCAGTTCTTC. Amino acids: CASSLEPLPLLHEQFF.